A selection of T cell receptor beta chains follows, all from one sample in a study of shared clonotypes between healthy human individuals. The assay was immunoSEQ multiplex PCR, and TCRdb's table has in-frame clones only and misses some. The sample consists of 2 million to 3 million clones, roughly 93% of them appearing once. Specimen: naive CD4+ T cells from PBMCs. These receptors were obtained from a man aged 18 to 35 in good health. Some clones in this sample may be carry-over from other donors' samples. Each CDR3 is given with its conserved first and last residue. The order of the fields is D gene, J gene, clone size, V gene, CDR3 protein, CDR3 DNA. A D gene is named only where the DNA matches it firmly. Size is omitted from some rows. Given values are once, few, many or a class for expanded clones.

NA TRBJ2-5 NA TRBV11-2 CASSLGLSETQYF TGTGCCAGCAGCTTAGGATTATCGGAGACCCAGTACTTC
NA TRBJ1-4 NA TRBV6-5 CASSYVGPNEKLFF TGTGCCAGCAGTTACGTGGGGCCCAATGAAAAACTGTTTTTT
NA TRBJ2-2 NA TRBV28 CASSSVQHGGELFF TGTGCCAGCAGTTCAGTACAGCATGGAGGGGAGCTGTTTTTT
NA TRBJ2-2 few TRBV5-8 CASSSRDPGELFF TGTGCCAGCAGCTCCCGTGACCCCGGGGAGCTGTTTTTT
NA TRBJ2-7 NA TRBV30 CAWSAGSYEQYF TGTGCCTGGAGTGCCGGCTCCTACGAGCAGTACTTC
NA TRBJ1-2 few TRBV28 CASSFRGNYGYTF TGTGCCAGCAGTTTCCGGGGGAACTATGGCTACACCTTC
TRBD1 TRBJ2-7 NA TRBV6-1 CASRTGTETYEQYF TGTGCCAGCAGGACCGGGACAGAAACCTACGAGCAGTACTTC
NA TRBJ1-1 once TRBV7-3 CASSLLSLMNTEAFF TGTGCCAGCAGCTTGCTCAGTTTAATGAACACTGAAGCTTTCTTT
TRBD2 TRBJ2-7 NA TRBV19 CASSGGHLSYEQYF TGTGCCAGCTCGGGAGGCCATCTTTCCTACGAGCAGTACTTC
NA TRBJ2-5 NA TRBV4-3 CASSQDWDAPLRGTQYF TGCGCCAGCAGCCAAGATTGGGACGCCCCATTACGGGGGACCCAGTACTTC
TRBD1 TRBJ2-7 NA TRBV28 CASGRTGGAYEQYF TGTGCCAGCGGCCGGACAGGGGGCGCCTACGAGCAGTACTTC
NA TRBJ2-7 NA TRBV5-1 CASSSRASSYEQYF TGCGCCAGCAGCTCGAGGGCGAGTTCCTACGAGCAGTACTTC
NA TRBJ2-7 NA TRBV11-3 CASSSGGQGPYEQYF TGTGCCAGCAGCTCAGGCGGGCAGGGGCCCTACGAGCAGTACTTC
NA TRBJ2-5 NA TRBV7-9 CASGPRGRGETQYF TGTGCCAGCGGCCCAAGGGGACGTGGAGAGACCCAGTACTTC
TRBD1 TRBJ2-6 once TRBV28 CASSSGTGRAGANVLTF TGTGCCAGCAGTTCCGGGACAGGGAGGGCTGGGGCCAACGTCCTGACTTTC
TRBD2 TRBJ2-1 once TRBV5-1 CASSPLAGSYNEQFF TGCGCCAGCAGCCCTCTAGCGGGCTCCTACAATGAGCAGTTCTTC
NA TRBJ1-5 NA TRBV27 CASSPNRGVTKYNGQPQHF TGTGCCAGCAGTCCTAACCGGGGGGTGACGAAGTATAATGGTCAGCCCCAGCATTTT
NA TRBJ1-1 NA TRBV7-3 CASSLMTVTNTEAFF TGTGCCAGCAGCCTTATGACAGTGACGAACACTGAAGCTTTCTTT
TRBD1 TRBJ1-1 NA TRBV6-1 CASREIQGRAEAFF TGTGCCAGCAGGGAAATACAGGGGAGGGCTGAAGCTTTCTTT
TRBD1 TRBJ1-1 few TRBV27 CASGNRGGAFF TGTGCCAGCGGCAACAGGGGAGGAGCTTTCTTT
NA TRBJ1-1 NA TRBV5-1 CASSLTQNTEAFF TGCGCCAGCAGCTTGACGCAGAACACTGAAGCTTTCTTT
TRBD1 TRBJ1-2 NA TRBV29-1 CSVPGDRARGYTF TGCAGCGTTCCTGGCGACAGGGCGAGGGGCTACACCTTC
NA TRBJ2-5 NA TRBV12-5 CASGLGQYQETQYF TGTGCTAGTGGTTTGGGACAATACCAAGAGACCCAGTACTTC
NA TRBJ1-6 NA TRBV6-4 CASRSIPISSYNSPLHF TGTGCCAGCAGGAGTATCCCAATAAGCTCCTATAATTCACCCCTCCACTTT
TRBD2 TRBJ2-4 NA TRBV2 CASSTGLAGPLAKNIQYF TGTGCCAGCAGCACCGGACTAGCGGGGCCGCTAGCCAAAAACATTCAGTACTTC
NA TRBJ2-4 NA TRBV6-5 CASRARAKNIQYF TGTGCCAGCAGGGCCCGAGCCAAAAACATTCAGTACTTC
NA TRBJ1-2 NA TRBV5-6 CASSLDGPPGYGYTF TGTGCCAGCAGCTTGGACGGCCCTCCGGGGTATGGCTACACCTTC
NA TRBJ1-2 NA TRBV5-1 CASRPGTGTLGYGYTF TGCGCCAGCAGACCCGGGACGGGAACCTTAGGCTATGGCTACACCTTC
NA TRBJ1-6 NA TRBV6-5 CASRSWGSPLHF TGTGCCAGCAGGTCTTGGGGGTCACCCCTCCACTTT
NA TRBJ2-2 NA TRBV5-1 CASSFSTWTEAGELFF TGCGCCAGCAGCTTTTCTACCTGGACCGAGGCCGGGGAGCTGTTTTTT
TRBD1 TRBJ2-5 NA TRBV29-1 CSVTGEETQYF TGCAGCGTAACAGGGGAGGAGACCCAGTACTTC
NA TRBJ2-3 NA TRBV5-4 CASWDWGTDTQYF TGTGCCAGTTGGGACTGGGGCACAGATACGCAGTATTTT
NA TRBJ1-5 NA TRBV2 CASSEREGRQPQHF TGTGCCAGCAGTGAGAGGGAGGGAAGGCAGCCCCAGCATTTT
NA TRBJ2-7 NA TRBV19 CASSKQGRGTNYEQYF TGTGCCAGTAGTAAACAGGGCAGGGGGACTAACTACGAGCAGTACTTC
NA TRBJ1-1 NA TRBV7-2 CASSLAGSTGSAFF TGTGCCAGCAGCTTAGCGGGGAGTACAGGGTCAGCTTTCTTT
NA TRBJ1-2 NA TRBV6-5 CASSYSIPESYGYTF TGTGCCAGCAGTTACTCGATTCCGGAAAGCTATGGCTACACCTTC
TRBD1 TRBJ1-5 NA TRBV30 CAWSDRGGQPQHF TGTGCCTGGAGTGACAGGGGTGGTCAGCCCCAGCATTTT
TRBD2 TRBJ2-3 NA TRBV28 CASSFTSAPRTDTQYF TGTGCCAGCAGTTTCACTAGCGCCCCCCGCACAGATACGCAGTATTTT
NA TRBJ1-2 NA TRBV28 CASSPPLGVGYGYTF TGTGCCAGCAGCCCTCCCCTGGGCGTAGGCTATGGCTACACCTTC
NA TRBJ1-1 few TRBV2 CASHPLDREEAFF TGTGCCAGCCATCCCTTAGACAGAGAGGAAGCTTTCTTT
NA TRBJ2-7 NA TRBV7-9 CASSLEIHEQYF TGTGCCAGCAGCTTAGAAATACACGAGCAGTACTTC
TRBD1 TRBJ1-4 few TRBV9 CASSAATGAPLFF TGTGCCAGCAGCGCAGCCACAGGGGCGCCGCTGTTTTTT
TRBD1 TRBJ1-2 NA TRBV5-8 CASSYGTGGSYGYTF TGTGCCAGCAGCTACGGGACAGGGGGCTCCTATGGCTACACCTTC
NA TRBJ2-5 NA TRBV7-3 CASSPTMGETQYF TGTGCCAGCAGCCCCACGATGGGGGAGACCCAGTACTTC
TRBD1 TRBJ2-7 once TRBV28 CASSLTGVPSYEQYF TGTGCCAGCAGTCTAACAGGGGTCCCCTCCTACGAGCAGTACTTC
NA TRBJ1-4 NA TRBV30 CAWSPGVAVKLFF TGTGCCTGGAGTCCAGGGGTAGCGGTAAAACTGTTTTTT
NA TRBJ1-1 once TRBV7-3 CASSPLGQDTEAFF TGTGCCAGCAGCCCCCTCGGGCAGGACACTGAAGCTTTCTTT
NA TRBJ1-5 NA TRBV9 CASSVEGGSNQPQHF TGTGCCAGCAGCGTAGAAGGTGGAAGCAATCAGCCCCAGCATTTT
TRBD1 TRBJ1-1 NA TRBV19 CASSLQGLGTEAFF TGTGCCAGTTCTCTACAGGGGCTGGGCACTGAAGCTTTCTTT